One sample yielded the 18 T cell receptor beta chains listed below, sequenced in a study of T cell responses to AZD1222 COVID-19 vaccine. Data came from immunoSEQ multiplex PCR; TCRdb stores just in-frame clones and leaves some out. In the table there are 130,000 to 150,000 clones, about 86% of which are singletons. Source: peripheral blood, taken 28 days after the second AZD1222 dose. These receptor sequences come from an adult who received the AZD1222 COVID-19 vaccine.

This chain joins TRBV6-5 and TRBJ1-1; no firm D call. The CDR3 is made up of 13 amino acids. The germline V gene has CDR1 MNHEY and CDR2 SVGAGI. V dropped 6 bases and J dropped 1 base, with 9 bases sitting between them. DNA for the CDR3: TGTGCCAGCAGGGTCCAAGCGAACACTGAAGCTTTCTTT. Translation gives CASRVQANTEAFF.

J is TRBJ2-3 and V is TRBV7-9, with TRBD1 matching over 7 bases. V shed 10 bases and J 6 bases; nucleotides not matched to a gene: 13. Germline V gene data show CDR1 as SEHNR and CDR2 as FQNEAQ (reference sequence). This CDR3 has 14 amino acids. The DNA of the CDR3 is TGTGCCACCTCTCGGGCGATAGGGGGCGATACGCAGTATTTT. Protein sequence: CATSRAIGGDTQYF.

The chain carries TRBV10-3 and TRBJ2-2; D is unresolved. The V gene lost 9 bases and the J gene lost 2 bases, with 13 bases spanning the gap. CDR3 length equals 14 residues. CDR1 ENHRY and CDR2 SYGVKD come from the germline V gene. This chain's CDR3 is CAIETVPNTGELFF. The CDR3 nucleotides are TGTGCCATAGAGACGGTCCCAAACACCGGGGAGCTGTTTTTT.

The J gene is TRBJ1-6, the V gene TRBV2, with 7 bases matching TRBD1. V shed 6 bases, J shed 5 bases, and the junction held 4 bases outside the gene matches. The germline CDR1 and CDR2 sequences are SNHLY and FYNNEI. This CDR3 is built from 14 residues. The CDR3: CASRTGSNNSPLHF. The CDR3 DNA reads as TGTGCCAGCAGGACAGGGAGTAATAATTCACCCCTCCACTTT.

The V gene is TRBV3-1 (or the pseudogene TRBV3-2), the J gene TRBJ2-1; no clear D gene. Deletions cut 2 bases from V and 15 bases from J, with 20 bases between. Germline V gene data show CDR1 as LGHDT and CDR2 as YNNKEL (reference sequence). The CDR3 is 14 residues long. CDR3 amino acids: CASSQRLEASARFF. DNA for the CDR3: TGTGCCAGCAGCCAACGTTTAGAGGCCTCAGCGAGGTTCTTC.

The CDR3 sequence: CASSRGTGVTPDTQYF. In DNA form, the CDR3 reads TGTGCCAGTAGTAGGGGGACAGGGGTGACCCCGGATACGCAGTATTTT. This chain joins TRBV19 and TRBJ2-3, with 10 bases identical to TRBD1. Losses at the gene ends were 4 bases for V and 6 bases for J; bases not matched to a gene: 10. Germline CDR1 reads LNHDA; CDR2 reads SQIVND (reference sequence). The CDR3 is made up of 16 amino acids.

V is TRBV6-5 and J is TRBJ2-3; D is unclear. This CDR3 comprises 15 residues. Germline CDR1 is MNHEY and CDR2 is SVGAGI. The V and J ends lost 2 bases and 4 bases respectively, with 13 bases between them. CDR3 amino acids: CASSYAPHSSDTQYF. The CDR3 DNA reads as TGTGCCAGCAGTTACGCCCCCCACAGTTCAGATACGCAGTATTTT.

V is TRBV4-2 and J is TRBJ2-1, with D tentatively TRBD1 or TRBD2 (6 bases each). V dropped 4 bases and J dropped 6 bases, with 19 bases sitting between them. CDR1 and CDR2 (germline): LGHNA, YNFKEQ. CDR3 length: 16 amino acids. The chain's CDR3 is CASSLKGGPLGNEQFF. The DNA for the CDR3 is TGTGCCAGCAGCCTAAAGGGGGGTCCCTTGGGCAATGAGCAGTTCTTC.

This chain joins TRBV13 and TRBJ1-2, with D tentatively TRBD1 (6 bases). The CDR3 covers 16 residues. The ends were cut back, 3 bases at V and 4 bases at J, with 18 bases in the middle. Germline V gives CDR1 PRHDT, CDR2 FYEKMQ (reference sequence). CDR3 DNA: TGTGCCAGCAGCTTTAGGGCCGGGACATCTATCTATGGCTACACCTTC. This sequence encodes CASSFRAGTSIYGYTF. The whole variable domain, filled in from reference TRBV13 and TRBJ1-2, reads AAGVIQSPRHLIKEKRETATLKCYPIPRHDTVYWYQQGPGQDPQFLISFYEKMQSDKGSIPDRFSAQQFSDYHSELNMSSLELGDSALYFCASSFRAGTSIYGYTFGSGTRLTVV.

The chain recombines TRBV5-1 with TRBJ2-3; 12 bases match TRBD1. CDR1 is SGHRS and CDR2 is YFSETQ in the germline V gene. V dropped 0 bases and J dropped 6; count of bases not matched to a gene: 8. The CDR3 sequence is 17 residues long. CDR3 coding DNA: TGCGCCAGCAGCTTGGCGGAGGGACAGGGGGCTTGGGATACGCAGTATTTT. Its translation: CASSLAEGQGAWDTQYF.

In DNA, the CDR3 is TGTGCCAGCAGCGAAAGGGCTATTCAAGAGACCCAGTACTTC. Translating it yields CASSERAIQETQYF. The V and J genes are TRBV7-8 and TRBJ2-5; D is unclear. Looked up from germline, CDR1 is SGHVS and CDR2 is FQNEAQ. V shed 5 bases and J shed 2 bases, with 12 bases lying between them. The length of the CDR3 is 14 residues.

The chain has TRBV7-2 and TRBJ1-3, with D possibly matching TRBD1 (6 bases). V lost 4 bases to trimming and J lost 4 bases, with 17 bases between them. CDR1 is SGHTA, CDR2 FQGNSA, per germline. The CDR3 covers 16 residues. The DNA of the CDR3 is TGTGCCAGCAGCTGGCTTGGGGGGGCGCAAGGAAACACCATATATTTT. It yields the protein CASSWLGGAQGNTIYF.

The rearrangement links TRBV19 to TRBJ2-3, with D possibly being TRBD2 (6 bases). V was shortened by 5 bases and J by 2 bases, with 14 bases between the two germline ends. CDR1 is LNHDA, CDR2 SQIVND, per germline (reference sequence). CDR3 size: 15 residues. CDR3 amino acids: CASSFLGLNTDTQYF. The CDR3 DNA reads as TGTGCCAGTAGTTTTTTGGGACTCAACACAGATACGCAGTATTTT.

The CDR3 region is CASTLNDGYEQYF. The CDR3 region has the DNA TGTGCCAGCACCCTAAATGACGGCTACGAGCAGTACTTC. The chain combines TRBV3-1 (or the pseudogene TRBV3-2) with TRBJ2-7; the D is unclear. The germline gives CDR1 LGHDT, CDR2 YNNKEL (reference sequence). The CDR3 has 13 amino acids. V lost 7 bases and J 3 bases, leaving 13 bases between the germline ends.

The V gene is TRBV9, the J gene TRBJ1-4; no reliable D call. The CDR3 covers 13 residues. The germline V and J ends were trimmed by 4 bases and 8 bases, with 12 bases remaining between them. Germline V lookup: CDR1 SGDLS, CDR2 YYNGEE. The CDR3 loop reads CASSPPIGEKLFF. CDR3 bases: TGTGCCAGCAGCCCACCGATCGGGGAAAAACTGTTTTTT.

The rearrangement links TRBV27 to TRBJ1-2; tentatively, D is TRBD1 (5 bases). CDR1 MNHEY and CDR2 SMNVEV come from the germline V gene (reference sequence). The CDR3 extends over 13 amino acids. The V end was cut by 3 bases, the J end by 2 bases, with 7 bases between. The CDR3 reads CASSFDRNYGYTF. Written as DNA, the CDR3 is TGTGCCAGCAGTTTTGACAGAAACTATGGCTACACCTTC.

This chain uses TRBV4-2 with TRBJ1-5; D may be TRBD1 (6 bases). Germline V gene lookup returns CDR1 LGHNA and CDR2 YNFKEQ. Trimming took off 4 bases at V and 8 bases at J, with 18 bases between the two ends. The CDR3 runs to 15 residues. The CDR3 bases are TGTGCCAGCAGCCCCTCCGGGGGCAGGTCAGAGCCCCAGCATTTT. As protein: CASSPSGGRSEPQHF.

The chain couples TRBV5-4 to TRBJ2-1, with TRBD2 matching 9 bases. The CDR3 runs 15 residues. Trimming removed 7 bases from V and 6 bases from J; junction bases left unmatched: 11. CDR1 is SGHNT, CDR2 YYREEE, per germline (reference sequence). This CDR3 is CASVPGLARGNEQFF. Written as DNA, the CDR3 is TGTGCCAGCGTACCAGGACTAGCGAGGGGCAATGAGCAGTTCTTC.